The next 2 T cell receptor beta chains were all read from a single sample in a study of T cells in Graves' hyperthyroidism and ophthalmopathy. Amplified TCR beta CDR3 regions came from RNA transcripts. With the HTBI primer set, the TCR CDR3 went through a first round of RT-PCR. Each CDR3 protein gets one entry after TCRdb re-called the multiplex PCR reads with MiXCR. The sample contains a few hundred thousand distinct CDR3 sequences, around 45% of which appear only once. The material sequenced was peripheral blood or thyroid tissue (not recorded which). These receptors came from a woman aged 18-29 years with Graves' hyperthyroidism.

The V call is TRBV11-2, the J call TRBJ1-6, with D unresolved. Germline V gene lookup returns CDR1 SGHAT and CDR2 FQNNGV. This CDR3 is built from 15 residues. V lost 4 bases to trimming and J lost 5 bases, with 12 bases between them. In DNA, the CDR3 is TGTGCCAGCAGCTCGACCGGGAGCGATAATTCACCCCTCCACTTT. Its translation: CASSSTGSDNSPLHF.

The rearrangement joins TRBV20-1 to TRBJ2-5; TRBD2 aligns across 9 bases. CDR3 length: 14 residues. V shed 6 bases and J 5 bases; nucleotides not matched to a gene: 10. Germline V gene sequence: CDR1 DFQATT, CDR2 SNEGSKA (reference sequence). CDR3: CSAPPGLARETQYF. The CDR3 DNA is TGCAGTGCGCCTCCGGGACTAGCTCGGGAGACCCAGTACTTC.